This T cell receptor (beta chain) emerged from a study of blood T cell repertoires in COVID-19. Whole-study context: Nucleic acid was either cDNA or gDNA, and it came from T cells, B-cell-depleted T cells, or PBMCs.

Followed longitudinally, the Seattle patients had been enrolled during active infection. This CDR3 region has 13 residues. CDR1 is SGDLS, CDR2 YYNGEE, per germline. V lost 4 bases, J lost 7 bases, and 4 bases stayed unmatched. Using immunoSEQ multiplex PCR, the repertoire was profiled, and TCRdb retains in-frame clones only, with some absent. Of some 130,000 clones in the sample, around nine tenths were seen once. The TCR originated in a woman between 70 and 85 years old with COVID-19, enrolled during active disease. Material: peripheral blood. V usage is TRBV9 and J usage is TRBJ1-2, with 10 bases matching TRBD1. The CDR3 DNA follows: TGTGCCAGCAGCTCGACAGGGGGCGCTGGCTACACCTTC. This encodes CASSSTGGAGYTF.